This T cell receptor (beta chain) was recorded in a study of blood T cell repertoires in COVID-19. Overall study: PBMCs, B-cell-depleted T cells, or T cells provided the cDNA or gDNA that made up the material.

This clone was recorded once. Germline V lookup: CDR1 SNHLY, CDR2 FYNNEI. The CDR3 contains 14 residues. With 8 bases removed from V and 10 bases from J, the gap between germline ends came to 18 bases. Data came from immunoSEQ multiplex PCR; TCRdb stores just in-frame clones and leaves some out. The table has 150,000 to 200,000 clones, roughly 87% seen once. The chain carries TRBV2 and TRBJ1-6, with D unresolved. Sequencing was done on a sample of PBMCs or T cells enriched from blood (not recorded which). This clonotype was sampled from a man in his fifties or sixties who had recovered from COVID-19. As DNA, the CDR3 is TGTGCCAGCGTCTCAGGCCAGCTGAACTCACCCCTCCACTTT. Translation gives CASVSGQLNSPLHF. Using reference TRBV2 and TRBJ1-6 for the parts outside the CDR3, the full variable domain is EPEVTQTPSHQVTQMGQEVILRCVPISNHLYFYWYRQILGQKVEFLVSFYNNEISEKSEIFDDQFSVERPDGSNFTLKIRSTKLEDSAMYFCASVSGQLNSPLHFGNGTRLTVT.